One and the same sample provided the 28 T cell receptor beta chains below, sequenced in a study of OX40 agonist ivuxolimab in advanced cancers. Using immunoSEQ multiplex PCR, the repertoire was profiled, and TCRdb retains in-frame clones only, with some absent. The table includes 75,000 to 90,000 clones, more than 80% detected once. This specimen was CD4+ or CD8+ T cells sorted from blood, taken in a trial of the OX40 agonist ivuxolimab. These receptors were collected from an adult with an advanced solid tumor such as melanoma, head and neck, liver or kidney cancer.

The CDR3 region is CASNSHLRGEKLFF. In DNA, the CDR3 is TGTGCCAGCAATTCCCACTTGAGGGGCGAAAAACTGTTTTTT. J is TRBJ1-4 and V is TRBV2, with a weak D call TRBD1 (5 bases). The length of the CDR3 is 14 residues. V was pared by 7 bases and J by 8 bases, with 17 bases between. Germline loops: CDR1 SNHLY, CDR2 FYNNEI.

This chain joins TRBV19 and TRBJ2-2; D gene ambiguous. The V end was cut by 4 bases, the J end by 2 bases, with 8 bases between. CDR1 is LNHDA, CDR2 SQIVND, per germline (reference sequence). The CDR3 extends over 14 amino acids. The CDR3 reads CASSTRHNTGELFF. CDR3 coding DNA: TGTGCCAGTAGTACCCGCCATAACACCGGGGAGCTGTTTTTT.

In this sample, this clone turned up once. The gene calls are TRBV11-3 and TRBJ2-3; the match to TRBD2 covers 8 bases. CDR3 length: 17 amino acids. V was clipped by 1 base and J by 3 bases; unmatched bases: 9. Germline lookup yields CDR1 SGHNT and CDR2 YENEEA. CDR3 DNA sequence: TGTGCCAGCAGCTTAGCCCTTGGGGGCGGGGGGACAGATACGCAGTATTTT. The encoded protein is CASSLALGGGGTDTQYF.

The rearrangement joins TRBV19 to TRBJ1-1; 7 bases are a match to TRBD1. Losses at the gene ends were 3 bases for V and 7 bases for J; bases not matched to a gene: 8. Germline V CDR1 and CDR2: LNHDA, SQIVND (reference sequence). The CDR3 covers 14 residues. Here the CDR3 DNA reads TGTGCCAGTAGTATTCAGACAGGGTTGGGTGAAGCTTTCTTT. Translating gives CASSIQTGLGEAFF.

This clone was observed a handful of times. The same CDR3 can be traced to other DNA sequences in this sample. The chain links TRBV5-4 to TRBJ2-7; no firm D call. Germline CDR1 reads SGHNT; CDR2 reads YYREEE (reference sequence). The CDR3 length is 14 residues. V was clipped by 0 bases and J by 3 bases, with 10 bases between them. Here the CDR3 DNA reads TGTGCCAGCAGCTTGGGCACCCCTGGCTACGAGCAGTACTTC. Encoded protein: CASSLGTPGYEQYF.

This rearrangement joins TRBV5-1 to TRBJ1-4, with TRBD1 as a possible D gene (5 bases). V was trimmed by 3 bases and J by 6 bases, leaving 12 bases between them. The CDR3 runs to 14 residues. Germline CDR1 SGHRS, CDR2 YFSETQ. The CDR3 loop is CASSSTAGDEKLFF. As DNA, the CDR3 is TGCGCCAGCAGCTCGACAGCTGGGGATGAAAAACTGTTTTTT.

The genes are TRBV28 and TRBJ1-5; D is perhaps TRBD1 (5 bases). There are 13 residues in the CDR3. Germline assignment: CDR1 MDHEN and CDR2 SYDVKM. Trimming cost V 6 bases and J 7 bases, with 13 bases left between them. For the CDR3, the DNA is TGTGCCAGCAGGGGGGGGGAGGGACAGCCCCAGCATTTT. This sequence encodes CASRGGEGQPQHF.

The chain links TRBV28 to TRBJ1-2, with a weak D call TRBD1 (5 bases). Germline CDR1 reads MDHEN; CDR2 reads SYDVKM. CDR3 length equals 14 residues. V was cut by 2 bases and J by 5 bases, with 12 bases left in between. Written as DNA, the CDR3 is TGTGCCAGCAGTTTAGGGGCGGCTATATATGGCTACACCTTC. It codes for CASSLGAAIYGYTF.

The chain combines TRBV5-6 with TRBJ2-1, with D perhaps matching TRBD1 or TRBD2 (7 bases each). V lost 1 base and J 3 bases, leaving 11 bases between the germline ends. This CDR3 comprises 15 residues. Per germline, CDR1 SGHDT and CDR2 YYEEEE. The CDR3 reads CASSLQGGIYNEQFF. The CDR3 nucleotides are TGTGCCAGCAGCTTGCAGGGGGGGATCTACAATGAGCAGTTCTTC.

This clone was counted a single time. The chain combines TRBV6-6 with TRBJ2-7, with a weak D call TRBD2 (5 bases). CDR3 length: 16 residues. V shed 2 bases and J shed 2 bases, with 16 bases lying between them. Germline loops: CDR1 MNHNY, CDR2 SVGAGI (reference sequence). For the CDR3, the DNA is TGTGCCAGCAGTTACCCCGGACGGAGGATCGCCTACGAGCAGTACTTC. Its protein product is CASSYPGRRIAYEQYF.

In this sample, this clone turned up once. The genes are TRBV10-3 and TRBJ1-1; D is perhaps TRBD1 (5 bases). V was pared by 0 bases and J by 4 bases, with 12 bases between. This CDR3 is built from 15 residues. The germline V gene encodes CDR1 ENHRY and CDR2 SYGVKD. CDR3 sequence reads: CAISESGDQSTEAFF. Written as DNA, the CDR3 is TGTGCCATCAGTGAGTCCGGGGACCAGAGCACTGAAGCTTTCTTT.

The chain carries TRBV4-3 and TRBJ1-2, with D possibly matching TRBD1 (5 bases). Trimming stripped 3 bases from V and 7 bases from J, with 21 bases between. CDR1 and CDR2 (germline): LGHNA, YSLEER. This CDR3 is built from 16 residues. CDR3 nucleotides: TGCGCCAGCAGCCAGGAGGAGGGCAGGGCTCTTTCTGGCTACACCTTC. Translating gives CASSQEEGRALSGYTF.

The rearrangement links TRBV28 to TRBJ2-7; D perhaps matches TRBD2 (6 bases). Trimming took 6 bases from V and 2 from J, leaving 11 bases between them. Germline CDR1 is MDHEN and CDR2 is SYDVKM. This CDR3 contains 13 residues. CDR3 residues: CASSLGSTYEQYF. The CDR3 DNA reads TGTGCCAGCAGCCTCGGGAGCACCTACGAGCAGTACTTC.

This rearrangement joins TRBV4-3 to TRBJ2-7; 8 positions agree with TRBD1. Losses at the gene ends were 4 bases for V and 2 bases for J; bases not matched to a gene: 13. The germline V gene has CDR1 LGHNA and CDR2 YSLEER. The CDR3 is 17 amino acids. The CDR3 sequence is CASSLSYRGAGPYEQYF. CDR3 DNA sequence: TGCGCCAGCAGCCTGAGCTACAGGGGGGCCGGTCCCTACGAGCAGTACTTC.

For the CDR3, the DNA is TGTGCCAGCTTCCGGGACTATGGCTACACCTTC. Its protein product is CASFRDYGYTF. V is TRBV28 and J is TRBJ1-2; no definite D call. V lost 8 bases, J lost 3 bases, and 7 bases lay in between. CDR3 length equals 11 residues. CDR1 and CDR2 from the germline V gene are MDHEN and SYDVKM.

For the CDR3, the DNA is TGTGCCAGCAGCCAGGAAGGGGGCCGCGGGGAGCTGTTTTTT. Amino acid sequence: CASSQEGGRGELFF. This rearrangement joins TRBV6-6 to TRBJ2-2; 7 nucleotides line up with TRBD1. The germline V gene has CDR1 MNHNY and CDR2 SVGAGI (reference sequence). Losses at the gene ends were 6 bases for V and 7 bases for J; bases not matched to a gene: 8. This CDR3 region has 14 residues.

This clone was observed once. This chain uses TRBV10-3 with TRBJ2-7; D is perhaps TRBD1 or TRBD2 (6 bases each). Germline V gene data show CDR1 as ENHRY and CDR2 as SYGVKD. This CDR3 is built from 16 residues. Trimming took off 4 bases at V and 1 base at J, with 17 bases between the two ends. CDR3 in DNA: TGTGCCATCAGTGCCTCAACTGGGGGGCATTCCTACGAGCAGTACTTC. Amino acids: CAISASTGGHSYEQYF.

The chain is built from TRBV19 and TRBJ2-7; D is uncertain. From germline, CDR1 is LNHDA and CDR2 SQIVND (reference sequence). Deletions cut 4 bases from V and 0 bases from J, with 13 bases between. This CDR3 has 15 amino acids. CDR3 bases: TGTGCCAGTAGTAGAAGGGCCTGGAGCTCCTACGAGCAGTACTTC. This gives the protein CASSRRAWSSYEQYF.

The gene calls are TRBV28 and TRBJ1-6; unclear D gene. The V end was cut by 8 bases, the J end by 10 bases, with 18 bases between. CDR1 MDHEN and CDR2 SYDVKM come from the germline V gene. The CDR3 has 14 residues. The CDR3 DNA follows: TGTGCCAGCCATTCTACCCGGGCACTCTCACCCCTCCACTTT. As protein: CASHSTRALSPLHF.

The chain uses TRBV6-6 and TRBJ1-2, with TRBD1 identical over 8 bases. The CDR3 has 13 residues. V shed 4 bases and J 7 bases; nucleotides not matched to a gene: 5. The germline V gene encodes CDR1 MNHNY and CDR2 SVGAGI (reference sequence). In DNA, the CDR3 is TGTGCCAGCAGTTTATTTGACAGGGGTGGCTACACCTTC. Residues: CASSLFDRGGYTF.

CDR3: CASSQVGGASTDTQYF. The DNA for the CDR3 is TGTGCCAGCAGCCAGGTCGGTGGGGCAAGCACAGATACGCAGTATTTT. The chain is built from TRBV5-4 and TRBJ2-3; TRBD1 might be the D (5 bases). This CDR3 contains 16 residues. V shed 4 bases and J shed 0 bases, with 15 bases lying between them. CDR1 SGHNT and CDR2 YYREEE come from the germline V gene (reference sequence).

The gene calls are TRBV7-3 and TRBJ2-3, with a weak D call TRBD2 (5 bases). V lost 7 bases and J 5 bases, leaving 10 bases between the germline ends. The V gene's germline CDR1 is SGHTA and CDR2 FQGTGA. The CDR3 sequence is 12 residues long. As DNA, the CDR3 is TGTGCCAGCAACAACGGAGGAGATACGCAGTATTTT. Amino acids: CASNNGGDTQYF.

This chain connects TRBV4-1 to TRBJ1-1; D not resolved. Trimming cost V 4 bases and J 9 bases, with 21 bases left between them. Germline V gives CDR1 MGHRA, CDR2 YSYEKL. The CDR3 is 15 amino acids. The CDR3 sequence: CASSRPTGRERQAFF. As DNA, the CDR3 is TGCGCCAGCAGCCGACCTACCGGGAGAGAGAGACAAGCTTTCTTT.

The count of this clone is one. The DNA for the CDR3 is TGCAGCGTTGAGACAGGGGAAGGCACTGAAGCTTTCTTT. This codes for CSVETGEGTEAFF. This chain joins TRBV29-1 and TRBJ1-1; TRBD1 matches 8 bases. CDR3 length equals 13 residues. CDR1 and CDR2 (germline): SQVTM, ANQGSEA. With V trimmed by 3 bases and J by 4 bases, 4 bases remained unmatched.

The V and J genes are TRBV5-8 and TRBJ1-3, with D possibly TRBD1 on 5 matching bases. Germline-derived CDR1 and CDR2 are SGHTS and YDEGEE. The CDR3 extends over 14 amino acids. Trimming pared 0 bases from V and 2 bases from J, leaving 6 bases between. The CDR3 region has the DNA TGTGCCAGCAGCTTGGAGGGGACTGGAAACACCATATATTTT. Translated, it gives CASSLEGTGNTIYF. Drawing the rest from reference TRBV5-8 and TRBJ1-3, the complete variable domain is EAGVTQSPTHLIKTRGQQATLRCSPISGHTSVYWYQQALGLGLQFLLWYDEGEERNRGNFPPRFSGRQFPNYSSELNVNALELEDSALYLCASSLEGTGNTIYFGEGSWLTVV.

This clone was recorded once. CDR3 sequence reads: CAISVAEHGYTF. CDR3 in DNA: TGTGCCATCAGTGTGGCAGAGCATGGCTACACCTTC. The chain joins TRBV10-3 to TRBJ1-2; D not resolved. With 4 bases removed from V and 6 bases from J, the gap between germline ends came to 9 bases. This CDR3 has 12 amino acids. Germline values: CDR1 ENHRY, CDR2 SYGVKD.

In its sample, this clone was seen once. V usage is TRBV5-1 and J usage is TRBJ2-7; TRBD1 matches at 10 bases. This CDR3 has 14 residues. V trimming: 3 bases; J trimming: 0 bases; junction bases outside the gene matches: 0. Germline-derived CDR1 and CDR2 are SGHRS and YFSETQ. The CDR3, as DNA: TGCGCCAGCAGCTGGGACAGGGGCTCCTACGAGCAGTACTTC. Its translation is CASSWDRGSYEQYF.

The chain uses TRBV5-1 and TRBJ1-1, with TRBD1 identical over 7 bases. Trimming cost V 5 bases and J 1 base; bases outside gene matches: 5. The V gene's germline CDR1 is SGHRS and CDR2 YFSETQ. CDR3 length: 14 amino acids. CDR3 protein: CASRTGTANTEAFF. The CDR3 DNA follows: TGCGCCAGCAGAACCGGGACAGCGAACACTGAAGCTTTCTTT.